One and the same sample provided the 19 T cell receptor beta chains below, sequenced in a study of human T cells and chemical hapten exposure. This sample's time point: pre-sensitization, week 0. Treatment in this sample: therapeutic diphenylcyclopropenone sensitization with weekly scalp DPC. Unfractionated whole blood was the source of the extracted total RNA. TCRdb used MiXCR to reprocess the RACE reads, holding one entry per CDR3 protein. The data show under 40,000 distinct CDR3 sequences, 12% seen once. Source: whole blood, taken in connection with sensitization to the hapten diphenylcyclopropenone (DPC). These receptors originate from a woman aged 40 to 55 with alopecia areata. Some clones in this sample may be carry-over from other donors' samples.

This clonotype was seen many times. The rearrangement joins TRBV27 to TRBJ1-5; D may be TRBD1 (6 bases). Germline CDR1 MNHEY, CDR2 SMNVEV (reference sequence). The CDR3 is made up of 15 amino acids. V was trimmed by 8 bases and J by 3 bases, leaving 17 bases between them. CDR3 loop: CASGLQGTANQPQHF. The CDR3 DNA sequence: TGTGCCAGCGGATTACAGGGTACCGCCAATCAGCCCCAGCATTTT.

A few counts support this clonotype. CDR3 protein: CASSLYGTGDNEQYF. As DNA, the CDR3 is TGTGCCAGCAGTTTATATGGGACAGGGGACAACGAGCAGTACTTC. The chain couples TRBV28 to TRBJ2-7; 10 bases fit TRBD1. This CDR3 contains 15 residues. The trim removed 1 base at V and 5 bases at J, leaving 5 bases unmatched. The germline V gene has CDR1 MDHEN and CDR2 SYDVKM. Variable domain in full (rest from reference TRBV28 and TRBJ2-7): DVKVTQSSRYLVKRTGEKVFLECVQDMDHENMFWYRQDPGLGLRLIYFSYDVKMKEKGDIPEGYSVSREKKERFSLILESASTNQTSMYLCASSLYGTGDNEQYFGPGTRLTVT.

The table lists this clonotype with many counts. The chain combines TRBV6-2 or TRBV6-3 with TRBJ2-1, with D tentatively TRBD2 (5 bases). V lost 0 bases and J 0 bases, leaving 9 bases between the germline ends. The CDR3 totals 16 residues. Germline assignment: CDR1 MNHEY and CDR2 SVGEGT. The CDR3 region has the DNA TGTGCCAGCAGTTACTCCCCAGCGGTCTCCTACAATGAGCAGTTCTTC. As protein: CASSYSPAVSYNEQFF.

This clonotype ranks as medium-sized (0.01 to 0.1%). V usage is TRBV28 and J usage is TRBJ1-1; no clear D gene. Deletions cut 7 bases from V and 9 bases from J, with 9 bases between. The CDR3 is 10 amino acids. The germline V gene has CDR1 MDHEN and CDR2 SYDVKM. The CDR3 is CASTGEQAFF. CDR3 DNA: TGTGCCAGCACCGGGGAGCAAGCTTTCTTT.

This clonotype was counted ten times or more. The chain joins TRBV18 to TRBJ2-7, with D tentatively TRBD1 (6 bases). Trimming cost V 2 bases and J 2 bases, with 7 bases left between them. The CDR3 has 13 residues. Germline-derived CDR1 and CDR2 are KGHSH and LQKENI. This CDR3 is CASSPKGAYEQYF. The CDR3 DNA reads as TGTGCCAGCTCACCAAAGGGGGCCTACGAGCAGTACTTC.

This clonotype has ten or more counts. The chain is built from TRBV20-1 and TRBJ2-5; D is perhaps TRBD2 (7 bases). V dropped 0 bases and J dropped 5 bases, with 16 bases sitting between them. This CDR3 spans 15 amino acids. Germline V lookup: CDR1 DFQATT, CDR2 SNEGSKA (reference sequence). The CDR3 here is CSARDPRGRGETQYF. The CDR3 DNA sequence: TGCAGTGCTAGAGATCCGCGGGGGCGGGGTGAGACCCAGTACTTC.

This clonotype was detected only a few times. The chain has TRBV20-1 and TRBJ2-1; 12 positions match TRBD2. Germline V gene lookup returns CDR1 DFQATT and CDR2 SNEGSKA (reference sequence). Trimming at V came to 8 bases and at J to 9 bases, leaving 14 bases not matched to a gene. There are 15 residues in the CDR3. The DNA of the CDR3 is TGCAGTTCTCGGTCCCGACTAGCGGGAGTACTTGAGCAGTTCTTC. It translates to CSSRSRLAGVLEQFF.

This clonotype has more than one count but fewer than ten. This rearrangement joins TRBV20-1 to TRBJ2-7, with 9 bases lining up with TRBD2. Trimming took 2 bases from V and 5 from J; bases not matched to a gene: 10. The germline CDR1 and CDR2 sequences are DFQATT and SNEGSKA (reference sequence). The CDR3 loop spans 15 amino acids. The CDR3 DNA follows: TGCAGTGCTAGACGTTTCAGACTAGCGGCCGACGAGCAGTACTTC. Its translation: CSARRFRLAADEQYF.

By share of the sample, this clonotype is medium-sized. V gene TRBV28 combines with J gene TRBJ2-1; unclear D gene. Trimming stripped 4 bases from V and 10 bases from J, with 14 bases between. CDR1 is MDHEN and CDR2 is SYDVKM in the germline V gene. This CDR3 has 13 residues. CDR3 sequence: CASSSRMTREQFF. In DNA, the CDR3 is TGTGCCAGCAGTTCCAGGATGACCCGCGAGCAGTTCTTC.

This chain links TRBV29-1 with TRBJ2-5; 7 positions agree with TRBD1. This CDR3 comprises 12 residues. V trimming: 7 bases; J trimming: 1 base; junction bases outside the gene matches: 3. Germline V gene data show CDR1 as SQVTM and CDR2 as ANQGSEA. The CDR3 DNA sequence: TGCAGCGGAACAGGGGCCCAAGAGACCCAGTACTTC. The encoded protein is CSGTGAQETQYF.

This clonotype was detected many times. The V call is TRBV12-3 or TRBV12-4, the J call TRBJ2-6; D gene ambiguous. This CDR3 is built from 14 residues. The V gene lost 4 bases and the J gene lost 0 bases, with 4 bases spanning the gap. CDR3 sequence: CASSSNSGANVLTF. Written as DNA, the CDR3 is TGTGCCAGCAGTTCGAACTCTGGGGCCAACGTCCTGACTTTC.

In this sample, this clonotype turned up many times. At one end, the junction sequence differs from germline, possibly due to a read error. V and J are TRBV20-1 and TRBJ2-1, with D perhaps TRBD2 (5 bases). Germline assignment: CDR1 DFQATT and CDR2 SNEGSKA (reference sequence). The CDR3 covers 14 residues. The CDR3, as DNA: TGCAGTGCTAGAGATCTGGACTCCAACAATGAGCAGTTCTTC. As protein: CSARDLDSNNEQFF.

The chain joins TRBV28 to TRBJ1-1; no clear D gene. This CDR3 has 13 amino acids. Germline V CDR1 and CDR2: MDHEN, SYDVKM. Trimming stripped 2 bases from V and 1 base from J, with 5 bases between. The CDR3 spells CASSLERNTEAFF. The CDR3 bases are TGTGCCAGCAGTTTAGAGAGGAACACTGAAGCTTTCTTT.

This clonotype was recorded at least ten times. The rearrangement uses TRBV10-1 and TRBJ2-7, with 9 bases fitting TRBD2. Germline CDR1 WNHNN, CDR2 SYGVQD (reference sequence). CDR3 length equals 15 residues. After removal of 4 bases from V and 8 bases from J, the junction contained 12 bases not matched to a gene. The CDR3 DNA follows: TGCGCCAGCAGTGCCCAGCGGGAGGATTCGGGGAAGCAGTACTTC. Its translation: CASSAQREDSGKQYF.

V is TRBV29-1 and J is TRBJ2-2, with TRBD1 identical over 7 bases. Germline CDR1 and CDR2: SQVTM and ANQGSEA. The CDR3 length is 15 residues. V lost 4 bases to trimming and J lost 1 base; unmatched junction nucleotides: 6. CDR3 sequence: CSVGMGQWNTGELFF. CDR3 coding DNA: TGCAGCGTTGGTATGGGACAGTGGAACACCGGGGAGCTGTTTTTT.

This clonotype was found a few times. This chain links TRBV7-2 with TRBJ1-1; D not certain. Germline assignment: CDR1 SGHTA and CDR2 FQGNSA. V shed 1 base and J shed 1 base, with 10 bases lying between them. CDR3 length: 15 residues. Here the CDR3 reads CASSLEGRPNTEAFF. The CDR3 DNA follows: TGTGCCAGCAGCTTAGAAGGCAGACCGAACACTGAAGCTTTCTTT.

This clonotype was counted at least ten times. The chain employs TRBV29-1 and TRBJ2-1; D is unclear. CDR3 length: 11 amino acids. CDR1 and CDR2 from the germline V gene are SQVTM and ANQGSEA. Trimming took off 4 bases at V and 7 bases at J, with 8 bases between the two ends. The CDR3 protein is CSVGQTNEQFF. CDR3 in DNA: TGCAGCGTTGGTCAGACGAATGAGCAGTTCTTC.

There are many counts of this clonotype. The V call is TRBV19, the J call TRBJ2-2; D is ambiguous. The germline gives CDR1 LNHDA, CDR2 SQIVND (reference sequence). Trimming left V 6 bases short and J 1 base short, with 9 bases between. CDR3 length: 14 amino acids. For the CDR3, the DNA is TGTGCCAGTAGAACATTAGGGAACACCGGGGAGCTGTTTTTT. It is translated as CASRTLGNTGELFF.

The chain employs TRBV7-2 and TRBJ1-2; tentatively, D is TRBD1 (5 bases). CDR3 length: 14 amino acids. V was trimmed by 0 bases and J by 2 bases, leaving 7 bases between them. CDR1 and CDR2 from the germline V gene are SGHTA and FQGNSA. CDR3 nucleotides: TGTGCCAGCAGCTTAGCCCAGGGAAACTATGGCTACACCTTC. Its translation is CASSLAQGNYGYTF.